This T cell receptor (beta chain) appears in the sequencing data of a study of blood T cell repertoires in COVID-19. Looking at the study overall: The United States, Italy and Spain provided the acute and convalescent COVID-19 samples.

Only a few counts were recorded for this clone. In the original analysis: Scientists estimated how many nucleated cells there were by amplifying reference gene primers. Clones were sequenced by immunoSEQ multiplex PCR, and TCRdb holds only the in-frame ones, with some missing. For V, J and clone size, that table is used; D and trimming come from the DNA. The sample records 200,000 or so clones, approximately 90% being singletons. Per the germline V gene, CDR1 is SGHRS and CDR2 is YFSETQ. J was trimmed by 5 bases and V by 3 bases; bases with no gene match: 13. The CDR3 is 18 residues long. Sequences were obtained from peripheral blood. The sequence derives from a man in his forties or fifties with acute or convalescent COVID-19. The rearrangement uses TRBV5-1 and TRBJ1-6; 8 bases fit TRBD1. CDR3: CASSSRNTGGWDNSPLHF. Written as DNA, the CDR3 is TGCGCCAGCAGCTCCCGAAATACAGGGGGTTGGGATAATTCACCCCTCCACTTT.